This is a list of T cell receptor beta chains from one sample in a study of blood T cell repertoires in COVID-19. Some clones are missing from TCRdb's copy, which holds only in-frame ones; the method was immunoSEQ multiplex PCR. The sample holds about 270,000 clones, around 88% seen once. The sequenced sample consisted of peripheral blood. The receptor set was obtained from a woman aged 70 to 79 with COVID-19, enrolled during active disease. The CDR3 runs from the conserved cysteine through the conserved F or W. The D gene is left open where the match is weak. Expanded clones are given a class, and other clones once, few, many or no size at all.

CDR3 length	D gene	V gene	clone size	J gene	CDR3 DNA	CDR3 protein
16	-	TRBV5-4	once	TRBJ2-7	TGTGCCAGCAGCTTGGCCGCCGGCCCGGCGGGTTACGAGCAGTACTTC	CASSLAAGPAGYEQYF
15	TRBD2	TRBV5-1	-	TRBJ2-3	TGCGCCAGCAGCGCAGCACGGGGGGGCCAGGTTACGCAGTATTTT	CASSAARGGQVTQYF
14	TRBD1	TRBV2	-	TRBJ2-5	TGTGCCAGCGGACCGACAGGGGTAACAGAGACCCAGTACTTC	CASGPTGVTETQYF
16	-	TRBV19	-	TRBJ1-3	TGTGCCAGTAGTACCCAGGGCCTCTTTTCTGGAAACACCATATATTTT	CASSTQGLFSGNTIYF
15	-	TRBV19	-	TRBJ1-3	TGTGCCAGTAGGTCCTGGGACATCTCTGGAAACACCATATATTTT	CASRSWDISGNTIYF
16	-	TRBV18	-	TRBJ2-2	TGTGCCAGCTCACCAGTTAGAGCTATAAACACCGGGGAGCTGTTTTTT	CASSPVRAINTGELFF
16	TRBD2	TRBV7-2	-	TRBJ2-2	TGTGCCAGCAGCGCCGGACTAGCGGGGGGAACCGGGGAGCTGTTTTTT	CASSAGLAGGTGELFF
14	-	TRBV9	-	TRBJ1-1	TGTGCCAGCAGCTTTTCCGGGACTAACACTGAAGCTTTCTTT	CASSFSGTNTEAFF
16	TRBD1	TRBV7-2	-	TRBJ2-7	TGTGCCAGCAGCTTAGTGGGGACAGGGCCACTCTACGAGCAGTACTTC	CASSLVGTGPLYEQYF
15	TRBD1	TRBV19	-	TRBJ1-3	TGTGCCAGTATTGCGGACAGGCTCTCTGGAAACACCATATATTTT	CASIADRLSGNTIYF
15	TRBD1	TRBV27	once	TRBJ1-3	TGTGCCACCGCGAGGACAGGGGGCCCTGGAAACACCATATATTTT	CATARTGGPGNTIYF
14	-	TRBV5-1	-	TRBJ2-1	TGCGCCAGCAGCCCTCTGGACAGCTCGGACGGGCAGTTCTTC	CASSPLDSSDGQFF
14	TRBD1	TRBV5-1	-	TRBJ2-7	TGCGCCAGCAGCTTACGACAGGGGAAGTACGAGCAGTACTTC	CASSLRQGKYEQYF
12	-	TRBV24-1	-	TRBJ1-4	TGTGCCACCAGTGATCGTAATGAAAAACTGTTTTTT	CATSDRNEKLFF
14	TRBD1	TRBV2	-	TRBJ1-2	TGTGCCAGCTCCTCCTGGGACAGAAAAGCTGGCTACACCTTC	CASSSWDRKAGYTF
14	TRBD2	TRBV27	-	TRBJ2-7	TGTGCCAGCAGAATGACTAGCGGCTCCTACGAGCAGTACTTC	CASRMTSGSYEQYF
13	-	TRBV12-3/TRBV12-4	-	TRBJ1-6	TGTGCCAGCAGTTTAGGGACAAATTCACCCCTCCACTTT	CASSLGTNSPLHF
12	-	TRBV2	-	TRBJ2-7	TGTGCCACAAACCGACAGAAGAACGAGCAGTACTTC	CATNRQKNEQYF
14	-	TRBV19	few	TRBJ2-2	TGTGCCAGTAGTACCATAGCGAACACCGGGGAGCTGTTTTTT	CASSTIANTGELFF
13	-	TRBV4-2	-	TRBJ1-2	TGTGCCAGCAGCCAGGGCCTTATCTATGGCTACACCTTC	CASSQGLIYGYTF